This TCR beta chain was recovered during a study of T cell changes during pregnancy in multiple sclerosis. Trimming took 3 bases from V and 2 from J; bases not matched to a gene: 14. Germline CDR1 is LGHNA and CDR2 is YNFKEQ. The CDR3 extends over 18 amino acids. TCRdb keeps only in-frame clones here, not all; method: immunoSEQ multiplex PCR. The sample consists of about 110,000 clones, 85% to 95% of them appearing once. This clonotype originated in a female donor in good health, enrolled as a control in a pregnancy study. The rearrangement links TRBV4-2 to TRBJ2-3; 7 positions agree with TRBD2. The sample in question was peripheral blood, obtained in the third trimester of pregnancy. The CDR3 DNA is TGTGCCAGCAGCCAGGCGGTTTTGGGCGGGGGTCCCACAGATACGCAGTATTTT. It translates to CASSQAVLGGGPTDTQYF.